The 26 T cell receptor beta chains in this list originate from one sample, sequenced in a study of cytomegalovirus exposure and HLA in healthy donors. Primers for the PCR totalled 60 Vbeta and 13 Jbeta. TCRdb keeps only in-frame clones here, not all; method: immunoSEQ multiplex PCR. The sample has 70,000 or so clones. The sequenced sample was PBMCs. All receptors come from a female donor in good health and CMV-seropositive.

V and J are TRBV4-1 and TRBJ1-5; D remains unclear. Looked up from germline, CDR1 is MGHRA and CDR2 is YSYEKL. V was clipped by 1 base and J by 8 bases, with 15 bases between them. The CDR3 loop spans 15 amino acids. In DNA, the CDR3 is TGCGCCAGCAGCCAAGGAGCGGGTGGTGTGGAGCCCCAGCATTTT. This gives the protein CASSQGAGGVEPQHF.

V gene TRBV27 combines with J gene TRBJ1-2; D not certain. CDR3 length: 12 residues. Deletions cut 7 bases from V and 8 bases from J, with 14 bases between. Germline CDR1 MNHEY, CDR2 SMNVEV (reference sequence). Here the CDR3 reads CASTTSGGGYTF. As DNA, the CDR3 is TGTGCCAGCACCACTTCGGGCGGGGGCTACACCTTC.

The chain couples TRBV11-2 to TRBJ2-1; 9 bases are a match to TRBD2. CDR3 length: 14 amino acids. V dropped 2 bases and J dropped 9; count of bases not matched to a gene: 5. The germline gives CDR1 SGHAT, CDR2 FQNNGV. The CDR3 spells CASSLLAGRGEQFF. The CDR3 DNA is TGTGCCAGCAGCTTACTAGCGGGGAGAGGTGAGCAGTTCTTC.

The chain links TRBV5-1 to TRBJ1-1; 9 nucleotides match TRBD1. Germline V gives CDR1 SGHRS, CDR2 YFSETQ. The CDR3 has 14 amino acids. J gave up 5 bases and V 7 bases, and 9 bases lay outside the gene matches. DNA for the CDR3: TGCGCCAGCGCTGGACAGGGGATTTGGACTGAAGCTTTCTTT. It is translated as CASAGQGIWTEAFF. The variable domain in full, completed from reference TRBV5-1 and TRBJ1-1, reads KAGVTQTPRYLIKTRGQQVTLSCSPISGHRSVSWYQQTPGQGLQFLFEYFSETQRNKGNFPGRFSGRQFSNSRSEMNVSTLELGDSALYLCASAGQGIWTEAFFGQGTRLTVV.

The CDR3 loop reads CASSPMGTGGGEQYF. CDR3 sequence (DNA): TGTGCCAGCTCACCGATGGGGACAGGGGGCGGCGAGCAGTACTTC. The chain employs TRBV18 and TRBJ2-7; 12 bases map to TRBD1. Trimming cost V 3 bases and J 6 bases; bases outside gene matches: 6. There are 15 residues in the CDR3. The germline V gene encodes CDR1 KGHSH and CDR2 LQKENI.

The CDR3 DNA follows: TGTGCCAGCAGCTCTTCCGGGGAGCTGTTTTTT. Its protein is CASSSSGELFF. This sequence joins TRBV7-9 and TRBJ2-2; D is undetermined. Germline lookup yields CDR1 SEHNR and CDR2 FQNEAQ (reference sequence). V was cut by 4 bases and J by 6 bases, with 3 bases left in between. This CDR3 has 11 residues.

The chain combines TRBV7-9 with TRBJ2-7, with D perhaps TRBD1 (6 bases). Germline V lookup: CDR1 SEHNR, CDR2 FQNEAQ (reference sequence). The CDR3 is 18 amino acids. V was trimmed by 2 bases and J by 2 bases, leaving 22 bases between them. CDR3 protein: CASSLMAGENRDPYEQYF. CDR3 DNA: TGTGCCAGCAGCTTAATGGCAGGGGAGAACCGGGACCCCTACGAGCAGTACTTC.

The chain is built from TRBV6-5 and TRBJ1-2; D uncertain. The germline V gene has CDR1 MNHEY and CDR2 SVGAGI. Trimming took off 7 bases at V and 5 bases at J, with 11 bases between the two ends. There are 12 residues in the CDR3. The DNA of the CDR3 is TGTGCCAGCATGGCGGCCCCTTATGGCTACACCTTC. Translating it yields CASMAAPYGYTF.

On this clone: A read error may produce the germline difference seen at one junction end. At the DNA level, this CDR3 is encoded by other sequences in the same sample as well. The V and J genes are TRBV18 and TRBJ1-6, with no clear D. The germline CDR1 and CDR2 sequences are KGHSH and LQKENI. This CDR3 spans 14 amino acids. The CDR3 nucleotides read TGTGCCAGCTCACCAGAGAGTTATAATTCACCCCTACACTTT. Its protein is CASSPESYNSPLHF.

The chain links TRBV6-1 to TRBJ2-7; D remains ambiguous. The CDR3 is 14 residues long. Between the trimmed V and J ends, which lost 3 bases and 0 bases, there was a span of 9 bases. Germline values: CDR1 MNHNS, CDR2 SASEGT. In DNA, the CDR3 is TGTGCCAGCAGTGAGCTAAGCGCCTCCTACGAGCAGTACTTC. It specifies CASSELSASYEQYF.

This chain connects TRBV18 to TRBJ1-1, with TRBD1 as a possible D gene (5 bases). Germline V CDR1 and CDR2: KGHSH, LQKENI. The CDR3 consists of 18 residues. V dropped 0 bases and J dropped 1 base, with 18 bases sitting between them. The CDR3 bases are TGTGCCAGCTCACCACCCAATCCACCCAGAACAGGGAACACTGAAGCTTTCTTT. Translated, it gives CASSPPNPPRTGNTEAFF.

The chain links TRBV4-3 to TRBJ1-4, with D unclear. Germline V gene sequence: CDR1 LGHNA, CDR2 YSLEER. The V and J ends lost 0 bases and 8 bases respectively, with 13 bases between them. The CDR3 spans 15 residues. CDR3 DNA: TGCGCCAGCAGCCAAGAGGGAGGTTCGAGAGAAAAACTGTTTTTT. Translation: CASSQEGGSREKLFF.

CDR3 amino acids: CASSPQGGGGETQYF. CDR3 nucleotides: TGTGCCAGCAGCCCCCAAGGGGGGGGCGGGGAGACCCAGTACTTC. This sequence joins TRBV6-6 and TRBJ2-5; D might be TRBD2 (7 bases). The V end was cut by 6 bases, the J end by 5 bases, with 19 bases between. Germline assignment: CDR1 MNHNY and CDR2 SVGAGI (reference sequence). The CDR3 has 15 residues.

V is TRBV28 and J is TRBJ1-2, with 9 bases lining up with TRBD1. The CDR3 length is 11 residues. V shed 8 bases and J 7 bases; nucleotides not matched to a gene: 2. Per germline, CDR1 MDHEN and CDR2 SYDVKM. CDR3 sequence (DNA): TGTGCCAGCCGACAGGGGGGTGGCTACACCTTC. Encoded protein: CASRQGGGYTF.

This sequence joins TRBV4-2 and TRBJ1-1; possibly TRBD1 for D (5 bases). This CDR3 spans 18 amino acids. The germline V and J ends were trimmed by 0 bases and 1 base, with 18 bases remaining between them. Germline-derived CDR1 and CDR2 are LGHNA and YNFKEQ. This CDR3 is CASSQDVGGGEANTEAFF. CDR3 nucleotide sequence: TGTGCCAGCAGCCAAGATGTGGGCGGGGGGGAGGCGAACACTGAAGCTTTCTTT.

This sequence joins TRBV7-2 and TRBJ2-5; 8 nucleotides match TRBD2. Trimming removed 2 bases from V and 4 bases from J; junction bases left unmatched: 6. CDR1 is SGHTA and CDR2 is FQGNSA in the germline V gene. CDR3 size: 15 residues. CDR3: CASSLQGLGAETQYF. The DNA for the CDR3 is TGTGCCAGCAGCTTACAGGGACTAGGGGCAGAGACCCAGTACTTC.

The chain joins TRBV4-3 to TRBJ1-1, with a weak D call TRBD1 (6 bases). The V gene lost 4 bases and the J gene lost 4 bases, with 13 bases spanning the gap. The length of the CDR3 is 14 residues. In germline, CDR1 is LGHNA, CDR2 YSLEER. In nucleotides, the CDR3 is TGCGCCAGCAGCCCACAGGTACAGGGCACTGAAGCTTTCTTT. This codes for CASSPQVQGTEAFF.

For this clone: Other DNA sequences in this sample translate to the same CDR3. This chain connects TRBV5-5 to TRBJ1-5, with D perhaps TRBD1 (6 bases). This CDR3 contains 14 residues. Looked up from germline, CDR1 is SGHKS and CDR2 is YYEKEE (reference sequence). Trimming shortened V by 1 base and J by 7 bases, and 12 bases separated the two germline ends. The CDR3 region is CASSLSGTPQPQHF. CDR3 coding DNA: TGTGCCAGCAGCTTGTCAGGGACACCACAGCCCCAGCATTTT.

This rearrangement joins TRBV5-1 to TRBJ2-7; D unresolved. The CDR3 is 13 residues long. Germline-derived CDR1 and CDR2 are SGHRS and YFSETQ. The V end lost 0 bases, the J end lost 3 bases, and 7 bases lay between the germline ends. CDR3 in DNA: TGCGCCAGCAGCTTGGCCTCGGGCTACGAGCAGTACTTC. Translated: CASSLASGYEQYF.

The chain joins TRBV28 to TRBJ1-1; 7 nucleotides match TRBD1. The V gene end was trimmed by 5 bases and the J gene end by 3 bases; junction bases not matched to a gene: 6. Germline CDR1 and CDR2: MDHEN and SYDVKM. CDR3 length equals 14 residues. The CDR3 loop reads CASSVDREDTEAFF. CDR3 coding DNA: TGTGCCAGCAGTGTCGACAGGGAGGACACTGAAGCTTTCTTT.

J is TRBJ2-7 and V is TRBV6-1, with 9 nucleotides matching TRBD1. The germline V gene encodes CDR1 MNHNS and CDR2 SASEGT. CDR3 length equals 14 residues. The J segment lost 6 bases and the V segment lost 8 bases, leaving 11 bases of the junction unmatched. The CDR3 protein is CASGEATGGTEQYF. CDR3 DNA sequence: TGTGCCAGCGGAGAGGCGACAGGGGGTACCGAGCAGTACTTC.

The chain recombines TRBV30 with TRBJ2-1; 7 bases are shared with TRBD1. Trimming took 8 bases from V and 3 from J; bases not matched to a gene: 10. Per germline, CDR1 GTSNPN and CDR2 SVGIG (reference sequence). CDR3 length: 14 residues. CDR3 sequence (DNA): TGTGCCGCGACAGGGCCGCGGAACTACAATGAGCAGTTCTTC. It specifies CAATGPRNYNEQFF. Full variable domain (missing parts from reference TRBV30 and TRBJ2-1): SQTIHQWPATLVQPVGSPLSLECTVEGTSNPNLYWYRQAAGRGLQLLFYSVGIGQISSEVPQNLSASRPQDRQFILSSKKLLLSDSGFYLCAATGPRNYNEQFFGPGTRLTVL.

Comment on this clone: One end of the junction fails to match germline, which may point to a read error. The chain recombines TRBV7-7 with TRBJ2-5; D may be TRBD1 (5 bases). Germline V lookup: CDR1 SSHAT, CDR2 FNYEAQ (reference sequence). The CDR3 spans 12 residues. CDR3 sequence: CASSQGGETQYF. As DNA, the CDR3 is TGTGCTAGCAGCCAGGGCGGAGAGACCCAGTACTTC.

The rearrangement uses TRBV7-2 and TRBJ2-7; 7 bases map to TRBD1. Germline lookup yields CDR1 SGHTA and CDR2 FQGNSA. CDR3 length: 15 amino acids. J gave up 2 bases and V 5 bases, and 9 bases lay outside the gene matches. The CDR3 spells CASSPSRDSPYEQYF. The CDR3 DNA follows: TGTGCCAGCAGCCCTTCCCGGGACAGCCCCTACGAGCAGTACTTC. The full variable domain, rest sourced from reference TRBV7-2 and TRBJ2-7, is GAGVSQSPSNKVTEKGKDVELRCDPISGHTALYWYRQSLGQGLEFLIYFQGNSAPDKSGLPSDRFSAERTGGSVSTLTIQRTQQEDSAVYLCASSPSRDSPYEQYFGPGTRLTVT.

The chain is built from TRBV7-9 and TRBJ1-1; 10 bases are a match to TRBD1. Germline-derived CDR1 and CDR2 are SEHNR and FQNEAQ (reference sequence). The CDR3 consists of 17 residues. The V segment lost 1 base and the J segment 5 bases; nucleotides outside the gene matches: 10. The CDR3 nucleotides are TGTGCCAGCAGCTTAGGGGGGACAGGGGCCTGCCATACTGAAGCTTTCTTT. Translating gives CASSLGGTGACHTEAFF.

V and J are TRBV6-1 and TRBJ1-1; D ambiguous. Trimming stripped 2 bases from V and 0 bases from J, with 7 bases between. The CDR3 extends over 14 amino acids. Germline CDR1 is MNHNS and CDR2 is SASEGT. The CDR3 DNA reads TGTGCCAGCAGTGAAAGAAGCTTGAACACTGAAGCTTTCTTT. Translating it yields CASSERSLNTEAFF.